Shown below are 27 T cell receptor beta chains from a single sample sequenced in a study of T cells in Graves' hyperthyroidism and ophthalmopathy. TCR beta CDR3 region amplification was performed from RNA transcripts. The study used the HTBI primer set for a first-round RT-PCR of the TCR CDR3. TCRdb recomputed calls from the multiplex PCR reads with MiXCR, one row per CDR3 protein. The repertoire includes about 640,000 distinct CDR3 sequences, 45% of them detected once, and under 8% sits in the top ten. The sample consisted of peripheral blood or thyroid tissue (not recorded which). Source of these receptors: an adult man with Graves' disease, either hyperthyroidism or ophthalmopathy (not recorded which).

The DNA of the CDR3 is TGTGCCAGCAGTTTCACAGGGGACTACACCTTC. Protein product: CASSFTGDYTF. The rearrangement uses TRBV12-3 or TRBV12-4 and TRBJ1-2, with TRBD1 identical over 7 bases. The V gene end was trimmed by 3 bases and the J gene end by 10 bases; junction bases not matched to a gene: 2. The CDR3 is made up of 11 amino acids.

This chain uses TRBV10-3 with TRBJ1-6; TRBD1 is a possible D gene (5 bases). The V end was cut by 0 bases, the J end by 9 bases, with 9 bases between. The germline CDR1 and CDR2 sequences are ENHRY and SYGVKD. The CDR3 is 14 residues long. CDR3 nucleotide sequence: TGTGCCATCAGTGAGTCCCGGGGGAGTTCACCCCTCCACTTT. Its protein is CAISESRGSSPLHF.

This clonotype was counted between two and nine times. The rearrangement links TRBV29-1 to TRBJ1-2; 7 nucleotides line up with TRBD1. The CDR3 is 11 residues long. Germline values: CDR1 SQVTM, CDR2 ANQGSEA. V lost 7 bases to trimming and J lost 8 bases; unmatched junction nucleotides: 7. Written as DNA, the CDR3 is TGCAGCGGACAGGGCTCGGGAGGCTACACCTTC. Protein product: CSGQGSGGYTF.

The chain links TRBV7-8 to TRBJ1-3, with a tentative D call TRBD1 (5 bases). The germline V and J ends were trimmed by 3 bases and 8 bases, with 17 bases remaining between them. The CDR3 spans 15 residues. The germline gives CDR1 SGHVS, CDR2 FQNEAQ. The CDR3 coding sequence is TGTGCCAGCAGCTTCGGTGGGGCGAGGGGAGACACCATATATTTT. Encoded protein: CASSFGGARGDTIYF.

This clonotype appeared many times. V and J are TRBV7-9 and TRBJ2-5; D might be TRBD2 (5 bases). Germline loops: CDR1 SEHNR, CDR2 FQNEAQ (reference sequence). The V end lost 4 bases, the J end lost 4 bases, and 13 bases lay between the germline ends. The CDR3 has 14 residues. The chain's CDR3 is CASSSPTRVETQYF. CDR3 DNA: TGTGCCAGCAGCTCACCTACGCGGGTAGAGACCCAGTACTTC.

This clonotype has only a few counts. The chain uses TRBV2 and TRBJ1-6; 7 bases line up with TRBD1. Germline CDR1 and CDR2: SNHLY and FYNNEI. The CDR3 spans 17 residues. J gave up 11 bases and V 7 bases, and 20 bases lay outside the gene matches. CDR3 in amino acids: CASTGSPTGSRNPPLHF. The CDR3 DNA is TGTGCCAGCACCGGCTCCCCGACAGGGAGCCGCAACCCACCCCTCCACTTT.

Comment on this clonotype: A much bigger clone sits one base away, suggesting this may be a read error. The DNA for the CDR3 is TGTGCCAGCAGTTATGACCGCTACTATGGCTGCACCTTC. This sequence encodes CASSYDRYYGCTF. This chain uses TRBV12-3 or TRBV12-4 with TRBJ1-2; D gene uncertain. CDR3 length: 13 amino acids.

The sample holds one count of this clonotype. V is TRBV29-1 and J is TRBJ2-6; 8 bases fit TRBD1. Looked up from germline, CDR1 is SQVTM and CDR2 is ANQGSEA. CDR3 length: 15 residues. With V trimmed by 6 bases and J by 4 bases, 8 bases remained unmatched. The CDR3 region is CSVDRGPSGANVLTF. The CDR3 region has the DNA TGCAGCGTCGACAGGGGACCGTCAGGGGCCAACGTCCTGACTTTC.

This clonotype has at least ten counts. V gene TRBV7-3 combines with J gene TRBJ1-3; 9 nucleotides agree with TRBD1. V trimming: 4 bases; J trimming: 0 bases; junction bases outside the gene matches: 7. CDR1 SGHTA and CDR2 FQGTGA come from the germline V gene. The CDR3 is 17 amino acids. CDR3 in amino acids: CASSSPGQGPSGNTIYF. The CDR3 nucleotides are TGTGCCAGCAGCTCTCCGGGACAGGGTCCCTCTGGAAACACCATATATTTT.

To note about this clonotype: This may be a read error, as it is one base from a much larger clone. The chain recombines TRBV2 with TRBJ1-2, with D perhaps TRBD1 (6 bases). This CDR3 is built from 15 residues. In germline, CDR1 is SNHLY, CDR2 FYNNEI. V lost 8 bases to trimming and J lost 5 bases, with 21 bases between them. CDR3 coding DNA: TGTGCCAGCGGTGGAACAGGGACAACGCCGTATGGCTACACCTTC. Protein product: CASGGTGTTPYGYTF.

The chain has TRBV7-9 and TRBJ1-2; the D is unclear. The CDR3 consists of 14 residues. V was trimmed by 6 bases and J by 2 bases, leaving 13 bases between them. Germline loops: CDR1 SEHNR, CDR2 FQNEAQ (reference sequence). This CDR3 is CASSFTSLNYGYTF. CDR3 DNA sequence: TGTGCCAGCAGTTTCACAAGCCTAAACTATGGCTACACCTTC.

As for this clonotype: A much larger clone sits a single nucleotide away, making a read error possible. The V and J genes are TRBV29-1 and TRBJ2-5; D tentatively reads TRBD1 or TRBD2 (5 bases each). The CDR3 has 11 amino acids. Germline V gene data show CDR1 as SQVTM and CDR2 as ANQGSEA. V was trimmed by 4 bases and J by 7 bases, leaving 10 bases between them. The CDR3 loop reads CSVVEGMTQYF. CDR3 DNA: TGCAGCGTTGTCGAGGGGATGACCCAGTACTTC.

This clonotype came up once. The chain employs TRBV20-1 and TRBJ2-6, with 8 bases aligning to TRBD1. The trim removed 1 base at V and 6 bases at J, leaving 2 bases unmatched. Germline lookup yields CDR1 DFQATT and CDR2 SNEGSKA (reference sequence). The CDR3 is 14 amino acids. The CDR3 loop reads CSARADREANVLTF. DNA for the CDR3: TGCAGTGCTAGAGCGGACAGGGAGGCCAACGTCCTGACTTTC.

In its sample, this clonotype was seen many times. The V gene is TRBV20-1, the J gene TRBJ1-3; 8 nucleotides align to TRBD1. The V gene's germline CDR1 is DFQATT and CDR2 SNEGSKA (reference sequence). V gave up 6 bases and J gave up 0 bases; unmatched junction bases: 4. The CDR3 loop spans 14 amino acids. The chain's CDR3 is CSAATGGSGNTIYF. CDR3 sequence (DNA): TGCAGTGCGGCCACAGGGGGCTCTGGAAACACCATATATTTT.

The DNA for the CDR3 is TGCAGCCATCAAGAGACCCAGTACTTC. Translated: CSHQETQYF. This chain uses TRBV29-1 with TRBJ2-5; D call uncertain. The germline V and J ends were trimmed by 8 bases and 2 bases, with 3 bases remaining between them. The CDR3 covers 9 residues. Germline CDR1 is SQVTM and CDR2 is ANQGSEA.

This clonotype was counted ten times or more. The genes are TRBV7-9 and TRBJ1-1; D remains unclear. V lost 2 bases and J 3 bases, leaving 4 bases between the germline ends. The CDR3 is made up of 12 amino acids. CDR1 and CDR2 (germline): SEHNR, FQNEAQ (reference sequence). The CDR3 sequence: CASSLTYTEAFF. The DNA for the CDR3 is TGTGCCAGCAGCTTAACGTACACTGAAGCTTTCTTT.

In this sample, this clonotype turned up a few times. CDR3 protein: CSAGRGGSYEQYF. The CDR3 nucleotides read TGCAGTGCTGGCCGGGGGGGATCCTACGAGCAGTACTTC. V gene TRBV20-1 combines with J gene TRBJ2-7, with TRBD2 identical over 8 bases. With V trimmed by 5 bases and J by 1 base, 4 bases remained unmatched. The V gene's germline CDR1 is DFQATT and CDR2 SNEGSKA (reference sequence). The CDR3 extends over 13 amino acids.

The V call is TRBV20-1, the J call TRBJ2-7, with a tentative D call TRBD1 (5 bases). Germline assignment: CDR1 DFQATT and CDR2 SNEGSKA (reference sequence). This CDR3 spans 14 amino acids. V gave up 1 base and J gave up 3 bases, with 13 bases separating them. The CDR3 DNA sequence: TGCAGTGCTAGAGGCGGAAGGGGCCTCTACGAGCAGTACTTC. Residues: CSARGGRGLYEQYF.

This clonotype was seen at least ten times. V usage is TRBV29-1 and J usage is TRBJ2-7; 10 positions agree with TRBD2. The CDR3 loop spans 14 amino acids. Germline V gene lookup returns CDR1 SQVTM and CDR2 ANQGSEA. V lost 3 bases and J lost 6; bases outside the gene matches: 8. The CDR3 sequence is CSVEGSGRAGEQYF. The CDR3 DNA is TGCAGCGTTGAGGGCAGCGGGAGGGCTGGCGAGCAGTACTTC.

This clonotype was seen at least ten times. At one boundary the junction diverges from the germline segment, which might be a read error. The rearrangement joins TRBV7-9 to TRBJ1-3; D possibly corresponds to TRBD1 (6 bases). This CDR3 region has 11 residues. Germline V gives CDR1 SEHNR, CDR2 FQNEAQ (reference sequence). The CDR3 sequence is CASSFRGQIIF. The CDR3 coding sequence is TGTGCCAGCAGCTTCAGAGGACAGATTATCTTT.

The chain links TRBV29-1 to TRBJ1-3; no clear D. Trimming left V 4 bases short and J 8 bases short, with 12 bases between. From germline, CDR1 is SQVTM and CDR2 ANQGSEA. CDR3 size: 12 residues. This chain's CDR3 is CSVATVGDTIYF. CDR3 bases: TGCAGCGTTGCAACGGTCGGTGACACCATATATTTT.

As to this clonotype: One base away lies a much larger clone, so this may be a sequencing read error. This chain connects TRBV20-1 to TRBJ2-7; D is ambiguous. V was pared by 0 bases and J by 3 bases, with 9 bases between. The CDR3 has 13 residues. Germline V gene lookup returns CDR1 DFQATT and CDR2 SNEGSKA (reference sequence). The CDR3 reads CSARDGNGYEQYF. The CDR3 DNA reads TGCAGTGCTAGAGATGGCAATGGCTACGAGCAGTACTTC.

This clonotype was counted only a few times. The chain joins TRBV6-1 to TRBJ1-6; 8 nucleotides line up with TRBD1. Germline assignment: CDR1 MNHNS and CDR2 SASEGT. V lost 7 bases, J lost 5 bases, and 4 bases stayed unmatched. The CDR3 is 14 residues long. The CDR3 DNA is TGTGCCAGCAAACGACAGGGGAATAATTCACCCCTCCACTTT. It yields the protein CASKRQGNNSPLHF.

The V call is TRBV24-1, the J call TRBJ1-5; 8 nucleotides line up with TRBD1. The J segment lost 4 bases and the V segment lost 3 bases, leaving 4 bases of the junction unmatched. CDR3 size: 15 residues. In germline, CDR1 is KGHDR, CDR2 SFDVKD. CDR3 residues: CATSDPGDRNQPQHF. The DNA for the CDR3 is TGTGCCACCAGTGATCCCGGGGACAGGAATCAGCCCCAGCATTTT.

About this clonotype itself: A much larger clonotype is one base distant, so this may be a read error. The chain has TRBV2 and TRBJ1-2; TRBD1 agrees at 7 bases. The germline V gene encodes CDR1 SNHLY and CDR2 FYNNEI. The length of the CDR3 is 15 residues. J was trimmed by 0 bases and V by 5 bases; bases with no gene match: 6. The CDR3 sequence: CASSQQGDPNYGYTF. The CDR3 DNA sequence: TGTGCCAGCAGTCAGCAGGGGGACCCTAACTATGGCTACACCTTC.

J is TRBJ2-7 and V is TRBV10-3; 7 bases fit TRBD1. Looked up from germline, CDR1 is ENHRY and CDR2 is SYGVKD. The CDR3 is 14 residues long. V lost 7 bases, J lost 3 bases, and 9 bases stayed unmatched. The CDR3 sequence is CAITPDRRYYEQYF. The DNA of the CDR3 is TGTGCCATCACCCCGGACAGGAGATACTACGAGCAGTACTTC.

This clonotype was seen just once. This is likely a read error, given that the CDR3 carries no conserved phenylalanine or tryptophan at its end. This chain connects TRBV6-5 to TRBJ2-7; 8 nucleotides match TRBD2. This CDR3 is built from 12 residues. Germline V gene data show CDR1 as MNHEY and CDR2 as SVGAGI. V dropped 6 bases and J dropped 4; count of bases not matched to a gene: 2. The CDR3 DNA sequence: TGTGCCAGCAGCGGGAGGGGGTACGAGCAGTACCTC. Amino acid sequence: CASSGRGYEQYL.